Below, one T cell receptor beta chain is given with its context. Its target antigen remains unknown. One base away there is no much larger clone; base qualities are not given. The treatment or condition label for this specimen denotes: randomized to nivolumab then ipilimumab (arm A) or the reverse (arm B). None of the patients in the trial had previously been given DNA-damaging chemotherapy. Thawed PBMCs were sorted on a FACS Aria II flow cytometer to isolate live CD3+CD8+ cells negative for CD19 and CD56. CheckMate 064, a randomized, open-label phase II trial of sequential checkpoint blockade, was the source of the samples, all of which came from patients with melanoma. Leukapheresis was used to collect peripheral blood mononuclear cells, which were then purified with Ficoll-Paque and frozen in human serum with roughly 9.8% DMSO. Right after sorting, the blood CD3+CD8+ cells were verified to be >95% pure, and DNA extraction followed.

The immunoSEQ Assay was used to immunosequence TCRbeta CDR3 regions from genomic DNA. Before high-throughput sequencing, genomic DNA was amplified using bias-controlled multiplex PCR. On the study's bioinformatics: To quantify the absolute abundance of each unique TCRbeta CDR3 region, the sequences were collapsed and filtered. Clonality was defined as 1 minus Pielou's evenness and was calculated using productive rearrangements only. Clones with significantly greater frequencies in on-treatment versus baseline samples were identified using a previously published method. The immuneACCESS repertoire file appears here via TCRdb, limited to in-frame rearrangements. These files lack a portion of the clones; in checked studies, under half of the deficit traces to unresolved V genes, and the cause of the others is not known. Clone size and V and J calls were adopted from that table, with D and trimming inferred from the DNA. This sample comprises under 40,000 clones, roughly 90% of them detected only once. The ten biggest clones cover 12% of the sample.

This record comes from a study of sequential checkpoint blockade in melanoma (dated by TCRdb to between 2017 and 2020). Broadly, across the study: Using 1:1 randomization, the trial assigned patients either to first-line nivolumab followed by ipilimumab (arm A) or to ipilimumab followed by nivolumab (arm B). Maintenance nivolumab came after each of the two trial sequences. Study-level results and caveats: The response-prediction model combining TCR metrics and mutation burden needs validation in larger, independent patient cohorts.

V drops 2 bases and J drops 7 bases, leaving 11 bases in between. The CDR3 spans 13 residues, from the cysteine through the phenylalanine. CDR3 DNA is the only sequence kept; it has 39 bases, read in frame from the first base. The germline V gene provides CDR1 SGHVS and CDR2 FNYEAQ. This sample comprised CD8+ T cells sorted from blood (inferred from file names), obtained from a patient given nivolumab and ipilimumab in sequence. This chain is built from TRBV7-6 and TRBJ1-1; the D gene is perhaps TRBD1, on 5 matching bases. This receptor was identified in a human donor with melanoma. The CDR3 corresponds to CASSLYGASEAFF. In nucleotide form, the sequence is TGTGCCAGCAGCTTATATGGGGCCAGTGAAGCTTTCTTT.